The 25 T cell receptor beta chains below all came from one sample that was sequenced in a study of control samples from healthy donors and cancer patients. Using immunoSEQ multiplex PCR, the repertoire was profiled, and TCRdb retains in-frame clones only, with some absent. The table shows about 61,000 clones, with roughly 90% occurring only once. The sequenced sample was PBMCs. These receptors were collected from a man aged 60 to 75 with colorectal cancer.

The CDR3 here is CASSERPGSGEQFF. The CDR3 DNA reads TGTGCCAGCAGTGAACGCCCAGGGTCCGGTGAGCAGTTCTTC. This chain uses TRBV6-1 with TRBJ2-1; perhaps TRBD1 as D (5 bases). The germline gives CDR1 MNHNS, CDR2 SASEGT. V dropped 2 bases and J dropped 9 bases, with 14 bases sitting between them. CDR3 size: 14 residues.

The J gene is TRBJ2-1, the V gene TRBV7-3; 8 bases are shared with TRBD2. The V and J ends lost 5 bases and 7 bases, in that order; junction bases with no gene match: 4. The CDR3 is 13 amino acids. Germline assignment: CDR1 SGHTA and CDR2 FQGTGA. CDR3 region: CASSPVAGNEQFF. For the CDR3, the DNA is TGTGCCAGCAGCCCGGTAGCGGGGAATGAGCAGTTCTTC.

This chain joins TRBV6-2 or TRBV6-3 and TRBJ1-6; a weak D match, TRBD1 (5 bases). The CDR3 covers 14 residues. Trimming pared 6 bases from V and 10 bases from J, leaving 16 bases between. Germline CDR1 MNHEY, CDR2 SVGEGT. CDR3: CASSLTGGNSPLHF. Written as DNA, the CDR3 is TGTGCCAGCAGCCTGACGGGGGGGAACTCACCCCTCCACTTT.

A remark on this clone: Other DNA variants within this sample encode the same CDR3. The rearrangement uses TRBV7-8 and TRBJ2-2; 9 nucleotides line up with TRBD2. V dropped 1 base and J dropped 5; count of bases not matched to a gene: 11. The CDR3 runs to 18 residues. Germline CDR1 SGHVS, CDR2 FQNEAQ. The CDR3 spells CASSLGLAGGPWTGELFF. The CDR3 nucleotides read TGTGCCAGCAGCTTAGGACTCGCGGGGGGGCCGTGGACCGGGGAGCTGTTTTTT.

This rearrangement joins TRBV6-5 to TRBJ1-4; 10 nucleotides agree with TRBD1. CDR1 is MNHEY, CDR2 SVGAGI, per germline. Trimming cost V 6 bases and J 8 bases; bases outside gene matches: 9. The CDR3 extends over 15 amino acids. CDR3 DNA sequence: TGTGCCAGCAGGTCCGGGACAGGGGATGAGGAAAAACTGTTTTTT. It encodes CASRSGTGDEEKLFF.

The rearrangement links TRBV7-2 to TRBJ2-7; D is possibly TRBD1 (6 bases). CDR1 is SGHTA and CDR2 is FQGNSA in the germline V gene. The CDR3 runs to 13 residues. V gave up 5 bases and J gave up 4 bases, with 12 bases separating them. The CDR3 protein is CASSKQGGYEQYF. CDR3 DNA sequence: TGTGCCAGCAGCAAACAGGGTGGGTACGAGCAGTACTTC.

The J gene is TRBJ1-3, the V gene TRBV5-1; a possible D gene is TRBD1 (5 bases). V shed 3 bases and J shed 0 bases, with 13 bases lying between them. Germline V gene sequence: CDR1 SGHRS, CDR2 YFSETQ. The CDR3 totals 16 residues. In DNA form, the CDR3 reads TGCGCCAGCAGCTGGACAACCGGGAGCTCTGGAAACACCATATATTTT. Protein: CASSWTTGSSGNTIYF.

The chain links TRBV7-8 to TRBJ2-5; D possibly matches TRBD1 or TRBD2 (6 bases each). The V gene lost 5 bases and the J gene lost 5 bases, with 21 bases spanning the gap. Germline V gene data show CDR1 as SGHVS and CDR2 as FQNEAQ. The CDR3 length is 16 residues. The CDR3: CASSPRGSGLLETQYF. The CDR3 bases are TGTGCCAGCAGCCCCAGGGGTAGCGGACTATTGGAGACCCAGTACTTC.

This clone was counted only a few times. The rearrangement uses TRBV4-3 and TRBJ1-1; no definite D call. Germline-derived CDR1 and CDR2 are LGHNA and YSLEER. This CDR3 is 13 amino acids long. V was pared by 0 bases and J by 1 base, with 3 bases between. The CDR3 DNA is TGCGCCAGCAGCCAAGACAGGAACACTGAAGCTTTCTTT. This gives the protein CASSQDRNTEAFF.

V is TRBV11-1 and J is TRBJ1-1; the D is unclear. Germline V lookup: CDR1 SGHAT, CDR2 FQDESV (reference sequence). With 5 bases removed from V and 0 bases from J, the gap between germline ends came to 16 bases. This CDR3 spans 16 amino acids. CDR3 amino acids: CASSPWAGSLNTEAFF. The DNA of the CDR3 is TGTGCCAGCAGCCCTTGGGCAGGTTCCTTGAACACTGAAGCTTTCTTT.

The CDR3 nucleotides are TGTGCCAGCAGCCGTGGCGGGGCCAGGGGGACCCAGTACTTC. This sequence encodes CASSRGGARGTQYF. The J gene is TRBJ2-5, the V gene TRBV14, with D tentatively TRBD1 or TRBD2 (6 bases each). V lost 4 bases, J lost 7 bases, and 16 bases lay in between. CDR1 and CDR2 from the germline V gene are SGHDN and FVKESK. The CDR3 extends over 14 amino acids.

The chain combines TRBV4-3 with TRBJ2-1; D assignment may be TRBD1 or TRBD2 (6 bases each). CDR1 is LGHNA, CDR2 YSLEER, per germline. The V and J ends lost 0 bases and 2 bases respectively, with 11 bases between them. This CDR3 contains 16 residues. CDR3 sequence: CASSQDGGGTYNEQFF. CDR3 coding DNA: TGCGCCAGCAGCCAAGATGGAGGGGGGACCTACAATGAGCAGTTCTTC.

Worth noting for this clone: Mismatch with germline at one junction end may stem from a read error. This sample includes further DNA sequences coding for the same CDR3. In DNA form, the CDR3 reads TGTGCCAGCACTGAAACAGAGAACACTGAGGCTTTCTTT. Protein: CASTETENTEAFF. The rearrangement joins TRBV6-1 to TRBJ1-1; D uncertain. Per the germline V gene, CDR1 is MNHNS and CDR2 is SASEGT. The CDR3 spans 13 residues.

This sequence joins TRBV5-1 and TRBJ1-2, with no clear D. CDR1 and CDR2 (germline): SGHRS, YFSETQ. Trimming shortened V by 0 bases and J by 3 bases, and 9 bases separated the two germline ends. The CDR3 runs to 14 residues. The CDR3 sequence is CASSLAVGYYGYTF. In nucleotides, the CDR3 is TGCGCCAGCAGCTTGGCTGTAGGGTACTATGGCTACACCTTC.

This rearrangement joins TRBV7-2 to TRBJ2-3, with 12 bases matching TRBD2. The CDR3 totals 16 residues. J lost 1 base, V lost 6 bases, and 5 bases had no gene match. CDR1 SGHTA and CDR2 FQGNSA come from the germline V gene. The CDR3 DNA sequence: TGTGCCAGCAGTCCACCTAGCGGGGGGGGCACAGATACGCAGTATTTT. As protein: CASSPPSGGGTDTQYF.

The gene calls are TRBV7-2 and TRBJ2-1; D call uncertain. V lost 2 bases and J lost 5, with 10 bases in between. This CDR3 has 14 amino acids. Germline V gene sequence: CDR1 SGHTA, CDR2 FQGNSA. The CDR3 loop reads CASSLSGAHNEQFF. The DNA for the CDR3 is TGTGCCAGCAGCTTATCGGGCGCCCACAATGAGCAGTTCTTC. The whole variable domain, remainder taken from reference TRBV7-2 and TRBJ2-1, is GAGVSQSPSNKVTEKGKDVELRCDPISGHTALYWYRQSLGQGLEFLIYFQGNSAPDKSGLPSDRFSAERTGGSVSTLTIQRTQQEDSAVYLCASSLSGAHNEQFFGPGTRLTVL.

The chain employs TRBV29-1 and TRBJ2-7, with TRBD1 matching 8 bases. The V gene's germline CDR1 is SQVTM and CDR2 ANQGSEA. Trimming cost V 4 bases and J 1 base; bases outside gene matches: 6. CDR3 length equals 14 residues. CDR3 region: CSVARQGRSYEQYF. The DNA of the CDR3 is TGCAGCGTTGCCAGACAGGGGCGTTCCTACGAGCAGTACTTC.

The chain links TRBV7-3 to TRBJ2-1; 7 nucleotides line up with TRBD2. This CDR3 spans 15 amino acids. CDR1 is SGHTA and CDR2 is FQGTGA in the germline V gene. The junction had 5 bases not matched to a gene; V was cut back by 4 bases and J by 2 bases. The CDR3: CASSSPGGPYNEQFF. CDR3 DNA sequence: TGTGCCAGCAGCTCCCCGGGGGGTCCCTACAATGAGCAGTTCTTC.

The chain has TRBV9 and TRBJ2-7; the match to TRBD1 covers 7 bases. Germline V CDR1 and CDR2: SGDLS, YYNGEE. The V segment lost 0 bases and the J segment 3 bases; nucleotides outside the gene matches: 6. The CDR3 loop spans 15 amino acids. CDR3 nucleotides: TGTGCCAGCAGCGTAGCGTCAGGGGGTGACTACGAGCAGTACTTC. Translated, it gives CASSVASGGDYEQYF.

The chain is built from TRBV27 and TRBJ2-3, with 7 bases lining up with TRBD2. The trim removed 4 bases at V and 4 bases at J, leaving 2 bases unmatched. Germline CDR1 and CDR2: MNHEY and SMNVEV (reference sequence). CDR3 length: 13 residues. CDR3 coding DNA: TGTGCCAGCAGTTGGGGGGGTCCAGATACGCAGTATTTT. It encodes CASSWGGPDTQYF.

J is TRBJ1-1 and V is TRBV27; tentatively, D is TRBD1 (6 bases). Looked up from germline, CDR1 is MNHEY and CDR2 is SMNVEV (reference sequence). Trimming pared 7 bases from V and 5 bases from J, leaving 11 bases between. This CDR3 contains 12 residues. This CDR3 is CASMEGGTEAFF. For the CDR3, the DNA is TGTGCCAGCATGGAAGGGGGGACTGAAGCTTTCTTT.

The V gene is TRBV4-2, the J gene TRBJ2-3; unclear D gene. Germline lookup yields CDR1 LGHNA and CDR2 YNFKEQ. Trimming took 4 bases from V and 0 from J, leaving 8 bases between them. This CDR3 comprises 14 residues. CDR3 in amino acids: CASSRGKSTDTQYF. DNA of the CDR3: TGTGCCAGCAGCCGGGGTAAAAGCACAGATACGCAGTATTTT.

The count of this clone is one. The chain employs TRBV28 and TRBJ1-3; tentatively, D is TRBD1 (5 bases). Deletions cut 6 bases from V and 1 base from J, with 10 bases between. The germline gives CDR1 MDHEN, CDR2 SYDVKM. There are 14 residues in the CDR3. Written as DNA, the CDR3 is TGTGCCAGCAGCCCTCGACAGTCTGGAAACACCATATATTTT. As protein: CASSPRQSGNTIYF.

The V gene is TRBV27, the J gene TRBJ1-1; 10 bases agree with TRBD1. Germline CDR1 reads MNHEY; CDR2 reads SMNVEV (reference sequence). There are 12 residues in the CDR3. Trimming at V came to 8 bases and at J to 5 bases, leaving 2 bases not matched to a gene. CDR3 loop: CASGTGVTEAFF. The CDR3 bases are TGTGCCAGCGGGACAGGGGTGACTGAAGCTTTCTTT.

This chain uses TRBV4-3 with TRBJ2-3; no reliable D call. There are 15 residues in the CDR3. Trimming stripped 0 bases from V and 3 bases from J, with 10 bases between. In germline, CDR1 is LGHNA, CDR2 YSLEER. CDR3 amino acids: CASSQDWVNTDTQYF. CDR3 nucleotides: TGCGCCAGCAGCCAAGATTGGGTAAATACAGATACGCAGTATTTT.